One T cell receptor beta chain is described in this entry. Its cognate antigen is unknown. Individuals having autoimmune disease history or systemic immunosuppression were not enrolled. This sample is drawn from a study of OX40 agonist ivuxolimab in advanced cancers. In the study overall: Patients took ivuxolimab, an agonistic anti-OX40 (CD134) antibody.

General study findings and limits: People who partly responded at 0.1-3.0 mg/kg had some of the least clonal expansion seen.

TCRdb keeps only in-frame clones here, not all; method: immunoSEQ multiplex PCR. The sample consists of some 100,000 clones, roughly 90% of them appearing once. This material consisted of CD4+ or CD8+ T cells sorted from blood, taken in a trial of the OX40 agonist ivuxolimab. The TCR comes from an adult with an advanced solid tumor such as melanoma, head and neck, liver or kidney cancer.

The CDR3 nucleotides read TGCGCCAGCAGCCAAGATTTGTTAGGAGCGGGGGGGCCCGCTTACAATGAGCAGTTCTTC. This encodes CASSQDLLGAGGPAYNEQFF. This chain joins TRBV4-3 and TRBJ2-1; 10 nucleotides line up with TRBD2. The CDR3 runs 20 residues. The germline CDR1 and CDR2 sequences are LGHNA and YSLEER. V trimming: 0 bases; J trimming: 4 bases; junction bases outside the gene matches: 15.